In this sample, the clone carrying this T cell receptor (beta chain) turned up many times. The antigen remains unidentified. Time point given: newly diagnosed GD, antithyroid drugs for less than 3 months. Generation of the TCR library employed RNA extracted from PBMCs. This sample is part of a study of regulatory T cells in long-lasting Graves disease. With iRepertoire HTBI primers and Arm-PCR of CDR3 regions, TCR beta libraries were built. TCRdb reprocessed the multiplex PCR reads via MiXCR and lists one record per CDR3 protein. The sample records over 500,000 distinct CDR3 sequences, roughly 15% being singletons. Regarding the study as a whole: There was favoring of TRBV28, TRBJ1-2 and TRBJ2-5 in persistent disease.

The CDR3 contains 18 residues. Trimming cost V 2 bases and J 0 bases, with 19 bases left between them. Germline lookup yields CDR1 MGHDK and CDR2 SYGVNS. This same sample was also taken into another study, of T cells in Graves' hyperthyroidism and ophthalmopathy.

This sequence was found in a woman in her 30s with Graves disease. The chain is built from TRBV25-1 and TRBJ1-2; D is undetermined. The sequencing here drew on peripheral blood mononuclear cells (PBMCs), taken at new diagnosis, from a patient treated with antithyroid drugs. Written as DNA, the CDR3 is TGTGCCAGCAGTGAAACACGTGGGGTGAACTCCGCTAACTATGGCTACACCTTC. Its protein product is CASSETRGVNSANYGYTF.